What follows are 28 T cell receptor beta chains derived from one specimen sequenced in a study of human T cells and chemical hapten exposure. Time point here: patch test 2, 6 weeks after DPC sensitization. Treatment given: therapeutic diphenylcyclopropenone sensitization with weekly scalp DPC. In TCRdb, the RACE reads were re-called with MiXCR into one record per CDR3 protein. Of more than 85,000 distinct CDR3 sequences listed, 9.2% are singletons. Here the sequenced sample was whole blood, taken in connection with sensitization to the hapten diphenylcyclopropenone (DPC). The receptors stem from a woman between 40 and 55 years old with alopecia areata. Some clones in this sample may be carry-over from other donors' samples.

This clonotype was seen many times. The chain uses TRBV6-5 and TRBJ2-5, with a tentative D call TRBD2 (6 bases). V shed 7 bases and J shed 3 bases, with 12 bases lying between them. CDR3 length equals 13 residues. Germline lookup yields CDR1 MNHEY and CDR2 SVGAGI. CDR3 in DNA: TGTGCCAGCATATTCGGAGGGGAAGAGACCCAGTACTTC. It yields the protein CASIFGGEETQYF.

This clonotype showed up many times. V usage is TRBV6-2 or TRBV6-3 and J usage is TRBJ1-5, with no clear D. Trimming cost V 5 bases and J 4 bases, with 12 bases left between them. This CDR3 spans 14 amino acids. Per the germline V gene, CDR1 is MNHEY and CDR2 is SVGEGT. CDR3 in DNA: TGTGCCAGCAGTCCTACCGTTTCAAATCAGCCCCAGCATTTT. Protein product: CASSPTVSNQPQHF.

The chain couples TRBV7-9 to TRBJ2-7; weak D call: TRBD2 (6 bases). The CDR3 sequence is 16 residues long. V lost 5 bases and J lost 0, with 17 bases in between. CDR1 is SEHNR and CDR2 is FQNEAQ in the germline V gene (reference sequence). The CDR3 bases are TGTGCCAGCAGCCCCGGGGGACGGGGGTTCTCCTACGAGCAGTACTTC. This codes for CASSPGGRGFSYEQYF.

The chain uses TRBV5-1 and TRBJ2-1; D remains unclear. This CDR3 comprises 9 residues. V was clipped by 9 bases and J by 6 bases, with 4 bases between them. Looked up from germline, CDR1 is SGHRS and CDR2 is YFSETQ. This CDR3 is CATSNEQFF. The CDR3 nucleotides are TGCGCCACCTCCAATGAGCAGTTCTTC.

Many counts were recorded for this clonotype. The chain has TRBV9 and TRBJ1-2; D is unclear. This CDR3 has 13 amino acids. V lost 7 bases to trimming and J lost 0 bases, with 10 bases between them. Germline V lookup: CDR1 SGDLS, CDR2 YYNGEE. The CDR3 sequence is CASGQTANYGYTF. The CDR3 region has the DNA TGTGCCAGCGGGCAGACGGCTAACTATGGCTACACCTTC.

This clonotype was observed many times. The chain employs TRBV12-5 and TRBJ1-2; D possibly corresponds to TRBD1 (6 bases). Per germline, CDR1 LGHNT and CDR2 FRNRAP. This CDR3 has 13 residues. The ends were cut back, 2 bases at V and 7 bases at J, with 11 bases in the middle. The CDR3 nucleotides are TGTGCTAGTGGTTTGTGGGGGCAGCTTGGCTACACCTTC. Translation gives CASGLWGQLGYTF.

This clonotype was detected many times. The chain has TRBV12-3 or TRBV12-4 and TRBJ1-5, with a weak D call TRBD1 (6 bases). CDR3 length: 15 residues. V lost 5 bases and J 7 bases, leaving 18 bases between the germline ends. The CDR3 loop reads CASSVYTGFWQPQHF. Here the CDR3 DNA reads TGTGCCAGCAGTGTATATACAGGGTTTTGGCAGCCCCAGCATTTT.

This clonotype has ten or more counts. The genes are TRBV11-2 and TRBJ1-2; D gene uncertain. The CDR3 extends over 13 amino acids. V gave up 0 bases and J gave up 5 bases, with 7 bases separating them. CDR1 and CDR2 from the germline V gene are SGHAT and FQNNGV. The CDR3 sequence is CASSLDRGYGYTF. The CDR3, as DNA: TGTGCCAGCAGCTTAGATCGGGGTTATGGCTACACCTTC.

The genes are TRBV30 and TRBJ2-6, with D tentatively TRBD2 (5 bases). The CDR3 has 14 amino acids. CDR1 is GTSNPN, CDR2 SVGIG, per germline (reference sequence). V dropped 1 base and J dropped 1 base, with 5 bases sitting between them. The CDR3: CAWSGGSGANVLTF. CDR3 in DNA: TGTGCCTGGAGTGGAGGGTCTGGGGCCAACGTCCTGACTTTC.

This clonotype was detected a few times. The DNA of the CDR3 is TGCGCCAGCAGCCAAGATGGAAGGGGGCGTGGAGCTAACTATGGCTACACCTTC. Its protein is CASSQDGRGRGANYGYTF. The chain is built from TRBV4-3 and TRBJ1-2; 7 bases line up with TRBD1. The CDR3 totals 18 residues. Germline V lookup: CDR1 LGHNA, CDR2 YSLEER. V dropped 0 bases and J dropped 0; count of bases not matched to a gene: 10.

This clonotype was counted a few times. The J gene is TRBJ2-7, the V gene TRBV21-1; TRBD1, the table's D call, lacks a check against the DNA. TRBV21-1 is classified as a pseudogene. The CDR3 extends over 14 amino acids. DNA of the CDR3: TGTGCCAGCAGCACACGGACAGTTTCCTACGAGCAGTACTTC. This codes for CASSTRTVSYEQYF.

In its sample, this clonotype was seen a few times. The CDR3 spells CASSLQGDTGELFF. As DNA, the CDR3 is TGTGCCAGCAGCTTACAAGGGGACACCGGGGAGCTGTTTTTT. This chain uses TRBV7-6 with TRBJ2-2; tentative D call: TRBD1 (5 bases). Germline assignment: CDR1 SGHVS and CDR2 FNYEAQ. The CDR3 spans 14 residues. The ends were cut back, 2 bases at V and 3 bases at J, with 7 bases in the middle.

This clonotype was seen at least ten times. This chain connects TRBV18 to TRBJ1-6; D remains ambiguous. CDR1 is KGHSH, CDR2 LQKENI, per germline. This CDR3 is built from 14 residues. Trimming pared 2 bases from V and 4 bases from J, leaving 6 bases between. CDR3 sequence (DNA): TGTGCCAGCTCACCAGGTCCGTATAATTCACCCCTCCACTTT. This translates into CASSPGPYNSPLHF.

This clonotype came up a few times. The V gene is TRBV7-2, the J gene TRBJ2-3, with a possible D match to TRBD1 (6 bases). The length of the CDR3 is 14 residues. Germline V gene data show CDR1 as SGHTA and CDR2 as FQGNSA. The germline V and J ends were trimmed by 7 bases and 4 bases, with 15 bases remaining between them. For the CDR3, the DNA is TGTGCCAGCACCCTTGTTGGGGGCCCAGATACGCAGTATTTT. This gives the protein CASTLVGGPDTQYF.

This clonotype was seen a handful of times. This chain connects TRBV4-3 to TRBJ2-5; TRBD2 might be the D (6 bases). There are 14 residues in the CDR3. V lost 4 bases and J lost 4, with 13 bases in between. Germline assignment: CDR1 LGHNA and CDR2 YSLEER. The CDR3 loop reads CASSPTPGGETQYF. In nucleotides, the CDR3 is TGCGCCAGCAGCCCAACCCCCGGGGGAGAGACCCAGTACTTC.

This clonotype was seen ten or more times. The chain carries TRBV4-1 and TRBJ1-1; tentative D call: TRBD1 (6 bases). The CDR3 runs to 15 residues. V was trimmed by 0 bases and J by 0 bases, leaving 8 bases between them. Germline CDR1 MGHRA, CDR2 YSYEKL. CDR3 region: CASSQETGLNTEAFF. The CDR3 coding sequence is TGCGCCAGCAGCCAAGAGACAGGATTGAACACTGAAGCTTTCTTT.

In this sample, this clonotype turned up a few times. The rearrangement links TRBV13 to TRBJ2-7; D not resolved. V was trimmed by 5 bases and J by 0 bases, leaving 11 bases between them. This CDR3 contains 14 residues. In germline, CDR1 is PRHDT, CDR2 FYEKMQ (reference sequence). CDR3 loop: CASSPQGPSYEQYF. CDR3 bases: TGTGCCAGCAGCCCCCAAGGCCCCTCCTACGAGCAGTACTTC.

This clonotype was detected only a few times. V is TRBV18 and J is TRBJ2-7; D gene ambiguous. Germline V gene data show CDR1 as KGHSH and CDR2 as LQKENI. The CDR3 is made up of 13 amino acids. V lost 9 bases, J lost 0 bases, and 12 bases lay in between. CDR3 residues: CASRMAVSYEQYF. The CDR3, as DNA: TGTGCCAGTAGGATGGCAGTCTCCTACGAGCAGTACTTC.

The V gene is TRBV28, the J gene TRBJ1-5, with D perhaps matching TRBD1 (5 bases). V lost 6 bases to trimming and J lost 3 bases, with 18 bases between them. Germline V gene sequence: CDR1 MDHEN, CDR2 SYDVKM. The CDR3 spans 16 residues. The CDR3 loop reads CASRIGTKGLNQPQHF. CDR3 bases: TGTGCCAGCAGAATAGGGACGAAAGGCCTCAATCAGCCCCAGCATTTT.

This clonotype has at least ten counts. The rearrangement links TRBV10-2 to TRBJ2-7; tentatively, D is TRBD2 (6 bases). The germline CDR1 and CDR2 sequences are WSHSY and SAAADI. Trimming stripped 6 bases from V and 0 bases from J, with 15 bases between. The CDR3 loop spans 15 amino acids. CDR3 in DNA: TGCGCCAGCAGGACCCCGGGACTCAACTCCTACGAGCAGTACTTC. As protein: CASRTPGLNSYEQYF.

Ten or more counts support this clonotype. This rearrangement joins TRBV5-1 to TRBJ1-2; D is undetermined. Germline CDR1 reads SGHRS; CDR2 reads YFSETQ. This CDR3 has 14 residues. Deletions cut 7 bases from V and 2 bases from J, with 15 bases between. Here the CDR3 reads CASSSVGQNYGYTF. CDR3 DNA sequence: TGCGCCAGCTCTTCCGTCGGGCAGAACTATGGCTACACCTTC.

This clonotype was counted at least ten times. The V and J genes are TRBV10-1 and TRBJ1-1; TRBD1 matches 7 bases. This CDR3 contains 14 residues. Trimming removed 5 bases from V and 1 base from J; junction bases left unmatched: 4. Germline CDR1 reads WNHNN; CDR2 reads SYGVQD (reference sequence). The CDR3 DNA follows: TGCGCCAGCAGTACTGGACAGGCGAACACTGAAGCTTTCTTT. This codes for CASSTGQANTEAFF.

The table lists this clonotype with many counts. This CDR3 reads CATTDSDRPANEKLFF. The CDR3 nucleotides are TGTGCCACTACCGATTCGGACCGACCGGCTAATGAAAAACTGTTTTTT. The V call is TRBV25-1, the J call TRBJ1-4; no definite D call. Germline V gene sequence: CDR1 MGHDK, CDR2 SYGVNS. The CDR3 has 16 amino acids. V lost 10 bases and J 3 bases, leaving 21 bases between the germline ends.

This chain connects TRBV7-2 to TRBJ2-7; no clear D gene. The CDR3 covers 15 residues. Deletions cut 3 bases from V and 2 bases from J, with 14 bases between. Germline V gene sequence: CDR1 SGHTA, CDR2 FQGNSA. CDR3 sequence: CASSFGPLGPYEQYF. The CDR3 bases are TGTGCCAGCAGCTTTGGGCCCCTGGGCCCCTACGAGCAGTACTTC.

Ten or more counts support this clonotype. The CDR3 region has the DNA TGTGCCAGCAGCTCGGGGGGGGCCCTTAAGGGCTACAATGAGCAGTTCTTC. Encoded protein: CASSSGGALKGYNEQFF. V usage is TRBV7-2 and J usage is TRBJ2-1; 8 nucleotides match TRBD2. This CDR3 has 17 amino acids. In germline, CDR1 is SGHTA, CDR2 FQGNSA. The V gene end was trimmed by 4 bases and the J gene end by 3 bases; junction bases not matched to a gene: 11.

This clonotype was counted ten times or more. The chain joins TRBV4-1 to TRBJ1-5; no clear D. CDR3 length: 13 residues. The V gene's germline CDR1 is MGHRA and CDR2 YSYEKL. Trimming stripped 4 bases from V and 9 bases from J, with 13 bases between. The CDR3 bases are TGCGCCAGCAGCCCCCTTCCACAATGGCCCCAGCATTTT. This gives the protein CASSPLPQWPQHF.

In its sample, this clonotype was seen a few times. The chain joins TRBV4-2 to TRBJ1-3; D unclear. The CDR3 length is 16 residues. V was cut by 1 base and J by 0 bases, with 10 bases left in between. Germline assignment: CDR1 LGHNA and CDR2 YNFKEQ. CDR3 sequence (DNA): TGTGCCAGCAGCCAAGTGAACGGTTACTCTGGAAACACCATATATTTT. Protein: CASSQVNGYSGNTIYF.

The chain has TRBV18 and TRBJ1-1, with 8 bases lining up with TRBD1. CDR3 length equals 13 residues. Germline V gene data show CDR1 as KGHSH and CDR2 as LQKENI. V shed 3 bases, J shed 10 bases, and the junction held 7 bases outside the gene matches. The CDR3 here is CASSPGTGGGAFF. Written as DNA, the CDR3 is TGTGCCAGCTCACCTGGGACAGGTGGTGGAGCTTTCTTT. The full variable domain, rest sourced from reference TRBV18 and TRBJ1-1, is NAGVMQNPRHLVRRRGQEARLRCSPMKGHSHVYWYRQLPEEGLKFMVYLQKENIIDESGMPKERFSAEFPKEGPSILRIQQVVRGDSAAYFCASSPGTGGGAFFGQGTRLTVV.